Below, 25 T cell receptor beta chains from the same sample are listed, as sequenced in a study of blood T cell repertoires in COVID-19. Method: immunoSEQ multiplex PCR; TCRdb's copy keeps in-frame clones and lacks some. The table shows roughly 66,000 clones, with over 80% occurring only once. Sequenced sample: peripheral blood. The receptors come from a human donor in a cohort sampled during active COVID-19.

There are a few counts of this clone. V usage is TRBV5-1 and J usage is TRBJ2-7; D ambiguous. This CDR3 spans 14 amino acids. Between the trimmed V and J ends, which lost 0 bases and 0 bases, there was a span of 7 bases. Germline assignment: CDR1 SGHRS and CDR2 YFSETQ. In DNA, the CDR3 is TGCGCCAGCAGCTTGGTAAGGAGCTCCTACGAGCAGTACTTC. Its protein is CASSLVRSSYEQYF.

The CDR3: CASSWGQTVTDTQYF. The CDR3 region has the DNA TGTGCCAGCAGCTGGGGACAAACCGTCACAGATACGCAGTATTTT. The rearrangement joins TRBV7-2 to TRBJ2-3; weak D call: TRBD1 (6 bases). The CDR3 consists of 15 residues. V lost 4 bases and J lost 2, with 13 bases in between. Germline V gene sequence: CDR1 SGHTA, CDR2 FQGNSA.

This chain joins TRBV6-5 and TRBJ1-1; 8 bases are shared with TRBD1. Trimming cost V 4 bases and J 7 bases; bases outside gene matches: 11. This CDR3 is built from 15 residues. Germline V lookup: CDR1 MNHEY, CDR2 SVGAGI. CDR3 sequence (DNA): TGTGCCAGCAGTTTGGACAGGGTATTCCTCCGTGAAGCTTTCTTT. This translates into CASSLDRVFLREAFF.

V gene TRBV3-1 (or the pseudogene TRBV3-2) combines with J gene TRBJ2-1, with 15 bases matching TRBD2. The germline CDR1 and CDR2 sequences are LGHDT and YNNKEL (reference sequence). The trim removed 0 bases at V and 3 bases at J, leaving 6 bases unmatched. CDR3 length: 19 amino acids. CDR3 bases: TGTGCCAGCAGCCAAGATGGACTAGCGGGAGGGAGAGACTACAATGAGCAGTTCTTC. As protein: CASSQDGLAGGRDYNEQFF.

This rearrangement joins TRBV7-3 to TRBJ2-5; TRBD1 matches 8 bases. CDR1 and CDR2 from the germline V gene are SGHTA and FQGTGA. The J segment lost 3 bases and the V segment lost 3 bases, leaving 6 bases of the junction unmatched. This CDR3 has 15 residues. CDR3 coding DNA: TGTGCCAGCAGCTTCGCGGACAGGGACAAAGAGACCCAGTACTTC. Its translation is CASSFADRDKETQYF.

V and J are TRBV7-2 and TRBJ2-4, with TRBD1 identical over 7 bases. Germline lookup yields CDR1 SGHTA and CDR2 FQGNSA. The trim removed 5 bases at V and 2 bases at J, leaving 6 bases unmatched. This CDR3 spans 15 amino acids. Here the CDR3 reads CASSLGQLSKNIQYF. The CDR3 DNA sequence: TGTGCCAGCAGCCTGGGACAGCTATCCAAAAACATTCAGTACTTC.

The chain joins TRBV24-1 to TRBJ2-3; tentatively, D is TRBD2 (6 bases). Per the germline V gene, CDR1 is KGHDR and CDR2 is SFDVKD. The germline V and J ends were trimmed by 2 bases and 1 base, with 9 bases remaining between them. This CDR3 has 15 residues. The CDR3 nucleotides are TGTGCCACCAGTGATTCCTCGGGGGGCACAGATACGCAGTATTTT. Translating gives CATSDSSGGTDTQYF.

The chain uses TRBV5-8 and TRBJ2-2; D not certain. Germline lookup yields CDR1 SGHTS and CDR2 YDEGEE. V was shortened by 3 bases and J by 6 bases, with 15 bases between the two germline ends. This CDR3 comprises 15 residues. The CDR3 loop reads CASSSRRYRAGELFF. The CDR3 DNA sequence: TGTGCCAGCAGCTCACGCCGGTATCGGGCCGGGGAGCTGTTTTTT. Full variable domain (rest looked up from reference TRBV5-8 and TRBJ2-2): EAGVTQSPTHLIKTRGQQATLRCSPISGHTSVYWYQQALGLGLQFLLWYDEGEERNRGNFPPRFSGRQFPNYSSELNVNALELEDSALYLCASSSRRYRAGELFFGEGSRLTVL.

The chain couples TRBV19 to TRBJ1-3; no firm D call. In germline, CDR1 is LNHDA, CDR2 SQIVND (reference sequence). The CDR3 is 15 residues long. V lost 5 bases to trimming and J lost 0 bases, with 11 bases between them. The CDR3 protein is CASSPMADSGNTIYF. The CDR3 coding sequence is TGTGCCAGTAGTCCAATGGCCGACTCTGGAAACACCATATATTTT.

The rearrangement joins TRBV7-6 to TRBJ2-1, with a possible D match to TRBD1 (6 bases). This CDR3 contains 16 residues. Trimming left V 5 bases short and J 7 bases short, with 21 bases between. CDR1 SGHVS and CDR2 FNYEAQ come from the germline V gene. The CDR3 nucleotides read TGTGCCAGCAGCCCTATCGGACAGACAAATACTAATGAGCAGTTCTTC. Translation gives CASSPIGQTNTNEQFF.

This clone was observed a single time. The CDR3 loop is CASRRSGPVSYNEQFF. The CDR3 DNA is TGTGCCAGCAGACGGAGCGGGCCAGTCTCCTACAATGAGCAGTTCTTC. V is TRBV27 and J is TRBJ2-1; possible D gene TRBD2, 6 bases. This CDR3 contains 16 residues. Germline CDR1 and CDR2: MNHEY and SMNVEV (reference sequence). The V end was cut by 6 bases, the J end by 0 bases, with 15 bases between.

CDR3 protein: CAWSAPRTANYGYTF. The CDR3 bases are TGTGCCTGGAGTGCACCCCGGACAGCTAACTATGGCTACACCTTC. The chain joins TRBV30 to TRBJ1-2, with a weak D call TRBD1 (6 bases). The CDR3 runs 15 residues. Trimming pared 1 base from V and 0 bases from J, leaving 12 bases between. The germline CDR1 and CDR2 sequences are GTSNPN and SVGIG (reference sequence).

This chain connects TRBV2 to TRBJ2-1; TRBD1 might be the D (5 bases). CDR1 SNHLY and CDR2 FYNNEI come from the germline V gene. The CDR3 runs 13 residues. Trimming took 5 bases from V and 8 from J, leaving 13 bases between them. Here the CDR3 reads CASSYQGFDEQFF. CDR3 DNA sequence: TGTGCCAGCAGTTATCAGGGATTCGATGAGCAGTTCTTC.

The chain uses TRBV28 and TRBJ2-3; 9 positions agree with TRBD2. With V trimmed by 5 bases and J by 5 bases, 11 bases remained unmatched. Looked up from germline, CDR1 is MDHEN and CDR2 is SYDVKM. This CDR3 is 16 amino acids long. The CDR3 region is CASSPPGREGEDTQYF. The DNA for the CDR3 is TGTGCCAGCAGTCCCCCCGGGCGGGAGGGTGAAGATACGCAGTATTTT.

The chain recombines TRBV9 with TRBJ2-1; 10 bases match TRBD2. Trimming at V came to 5 bases and at J to 9 bases, leaving 11 bases not matched to a gene. CDR1 and CDR2 from the germline V gene are SGDLS and YYNGEE. The CDR3 sequence is 15 residues long. Written as DNA, the CDR3 is TGTGCCAGCAGTCAGCGGGAGGGCAGATTATTTGAGCAGTTCTTC. This gives the protein CASSQREGRLFEQFF. Full variable domain (outside the CDR3, taken from reference TRBV9 and TRBJ2-1): DSGVTQTPKHLITATGQRVTLRCSPRSGDLSVYWYQQSLDQGLQFLIQYYNGEERAKGNILERFSAQQFPDLHSELNLSSLELGDSALYFCASSQREGRLFEQFFGPGTRLTVL.

The rearrangement joins TRBV6-2 or TRBV6-3 to TRBJ1-2; the D gene is possibly TRBD1 (5 bases). Germline CDR1 is MNHEY and CDR2 is SVGEGT. Deletions cut 4 bases from V and 3 bases from J, with 15 bases between. The CDR3 runs to 15 residues. In nucleotides, the CDR3 is TGTGCCAGCAGTTCCCGGTCAGGGTCCGACTATGGCTACACCTTC. It translates to CASSSRSGSDYGYTF.

The count of this clone is one. The rearrangement joins TRBV7-3 to TRBJ1-5; D gene uncertain. Germline loops: CDR1 SGHTA, CDR2 FQGTGA. The CDR3 totals 13 residues. V was trimmed by 2 bases and J by 3 bases, leaving 5 bases between them. The CDR3 region has the DNA TGTGCCAGCAGCTTATCCTTCAATCAGCCCCAGCATTTT. The encoded protein is CASSLSFNQPQHF.

This clone showed up just once. The V gene is TRBV11-2, the J gene TRBJ2-7, with D perhaps matching TRBD2 (5 bases). In germline, CDR1 is SGHAT, CDR2 FQNNGV. This CDR3 comprises 15 residues. Trimming shortened V by 0 bases and J by 0 bases, and 9 bases separated the two germline ends. CDR3 DNA sequence: TGTGCCAGCAGCTTAGATCGGGAAGGCTCCTACGAGCAGTACTTC. This sequence encodes CASSLDREGSYEQYF.

The chain employs TRBV7-2 and TRBJ2-5, with 7 bases lining up with TRBD2. The trim removed 1 base at V and 5 bases at J, leaving 4 bases unmatched. CDR1 is SGHTA, CDR2 FQGNSA, per germline. This CDR3 comprises 14 residues. The CDR3 DNA is TGTGCCAGCAGCTTAGTTGTTAGCGGGGAGACCCAGTACTTC. As protein: CASSLVVSGETQYF.

The V and J genes are TRBV2 and TRBJ2-1, with D hard to call. In germline, CDR1 is SNHLY, CDR2 FYNNEI. Between the trimmed V and J ends, which lost 4 bases and 8 bases, there was a span of 12 bases. The CDR3 is 13 amino acids. The CDR3, as DNA: TGTGCCAGCAGTGTGATCCGCGCCGATGAGCAGTTCTTC. It encodes CASSVIRADEQFF.

The chain uses TRBV18 and TRBJ2-3; possible D gene TRBD2, 6 bases. Trimming removed 0 bases from V and 3 bases from J, with 10 bases in between. Germline CDR1 KGHSH, CDR2 LQKENI. CDR3 length equals 15 residues. The CDR3 here is CASSPPSGHTDTQYF. Written as DNA, the CDR3 is TGTGCCAGCTCACCACCCAGCGGGCATACAGATACGCAGTATTTT.

This clone was seen a single time. The chain uses TRBV2 and TRBJ1-2; 8 nucleotides align to TRBD1. The germline V gene encodes CDR1 SNHLY and CDR2 FYNNEI. V was pared by 7 bases and J by 2 bases, with 9 bases of the junction left unmatched. This CDR3 comprises 15 residues. The CDR3 protein is CASTRDRNINYGYTF. Written as DNA, the CDR3 is TGTGCCAGCACCCGGGACAGGAATATCAACTATGGCTACACCTTC.

This chain joins TRBV7-2 and TRBJ1-5, with unresolved D. This CDR3 region has 15 residues. Germline CDR1 is SGHTA and CDR2 is FQGNSA. With 5 bases removed from V and 0 bases from J, the gap between germline ends came to 11 bases. The CDR3 nucleotides are TGTGCCAGCAGCCCGGGAAGGTATAGCAATCAGCCCCAGCATTTT. This encodes CASSPGRYSNQPQHF.

The genes are TRBV7-6 and TRBJ2-7; 15 bases agree with TRBD2. V shed 3 bases and J 6 bases; nucleotides not matched to a gene: 6. CDR1 SGHVS and CDR2 FNYEAQ come from the germline V gene. This CDR3 is 16 amino acids long. CDR3 nucleotides: TGTGCCAGCAGCTTCCGGACTAGCGGGAGGGACCTCGAGCAGTACTTC. This sequence encodes CASSFRTSGRDLEQYF.

The sample holds one count of this clone. The rearrangement uses TRBV7-9 and TRBJ2-3, with D perhaps matching TRBD2 (7 bases). The CDR3 length is 15 residues. Trimming left V 3 bases short and J 2 bases short, with 12 bases between. Germline V lookup: CDR1 SEHNR, CDR2 FQNEAQ (reference sequence). CDR3 DNA: TGTGCCAGCAGCTTTGCGGGGGCACACACAGATACGCAGTATTTT. Protein: CASSFAGAHTDTQYF.